This TCR beta chain was identified during a study of follicular helper T cells after annual influenza vaccination (dated by TCRdb to the late 2010s). General notes on the study: After each seasonal influenza vaccination, blood was collected on days 0, 7 and 28. Some subjects were followed across successive annual vaccinations spanning the 2013-2014, 2014-2015 and 2015-2016 seasons to study recall of cTfh clones. One week after vaccination, a second recruited cohort of more than nine subjects (Table S1) displayed a similar ICOS+CD38+ cTfh response. Multi-year samples were obtained from six or seven subjects, with two vaccination seasons covered for a few subjects and three seasons covered for two subjects. Samples from 2013-2014 were cryopreserved, whereas samples from about 2015 were processed immediately after collection. Findings and caveats that apply to the study as a whole: When influenza clone enrichment was assessed, the possibility that the much larger non-cTfh compartments were undersampled could not be excluded. Day 7 ICOS+CD38+ clones were most often found later in ICOS-CD38- cTfh, suggesting that subset may serve as a memory reservoir. Rare clonotypes could not be sampled because productive TCRB sequences were recovered from only roughly 9-20% of the analyzed cells. ICOS+CD38+ cTfh clonality correlated with the frequency of that population, and its change correlated with the change in circulating plasmablast frequency. A recurrent oligoclonal ICOS+CD38+ cTfh response containing tetramer and AIM influenza-specific clonotypes was recalled by successive annual vaccinations.

Notes on this clone: There is no known antigen for this receptor. Base qualities are not provided; no much larger clone lies one nucleotide away.

The time point label corresponds to: 2014-2015 season, pre-vaccination. Adults received seasonal inactivated influenza vaccine (Fluvarix), and TCRB sequencing tracked sorted blood CD4 subsets before and after vaccination. To be eligible, subjects had to live in the community and must not have received influenza vaccine in the previous 6 months. Subjects were excluded for influenza vaccine contraindications, substance abuse, HIV/AIDS, active malignancy, immunomodulatory medication, or active illness such as respiratory infection. At each time point, roughly 35 to 110 mL of blood was collected. Ficoll-Paque PLUS or SepMate separation was used to isolate PBMC. CXCR5- memory CD4 T cells were sorted as a comparison non-Tfh subset. Before DNA extraction, cell subsets were sorted from PBMC on a BD FACS Aria. Libraries were made using the immunoSEQ multiplex PCR assay. Adaptive Biotechnologies carried out TCRB amplification, library preparation, sequencing and preliminary bioinformatics at Survey level resolution. In the paper's pipeline: Clonality was calculated in R as 1 minus normalized Shannon entropy, and the Gini index was calculated with the R package ineq. To get the overlap score, the summed counts of shared sequences were divided by the total counts of all sequences in both of the compared samples. Shared-clonotype significance used Fisher's exact test assuming a theoretical repertoire of 10^7 TCRB sequences. Held by TCRdb, this immuneACCESS table contains in-frame sequences only and omits some clones. Under half of the omission traces to an unresolved V gene where checked; the cause of the rest is unknown. The V and J calls and clone size are taken from that table; D and trimming were inferred from the DNA. The sample includes under 15,000 clones, with about 78% observed a single time. The top ten clones comprise roughly 0.5% of the sample.

Trimming costs V 3 bases and J 5 bases, and their ends lie 13 bases apart. Including the terminal cysteine and phenylalanine, the CDR3 comprises 15 residues. CDR3 DNA is the only sequence kept; it has 45 bases, read in frame from the first base. Based on the germline V gene, the CDR1 and CDR2 sequences are KGHSH and LQKENI. The source is an adult who received the influenza vaccine. Source: CXCR5- memory CD4+ T cells sorted from blood, taken on the day of influenza vaccination. Per the publication, the cell subset or site label means: CXCR5- memory CD4 T cells. The chain employs TRBV18 and TRBJ2-2; a confident D gene designation cannot be given. The CDR3 here reads CASSPLERTTGELFF. The DNA sequence reads TGTGCCAGCTCACCCCTGGAGAGAACGACCGGGGAGCTGTTTTTT.